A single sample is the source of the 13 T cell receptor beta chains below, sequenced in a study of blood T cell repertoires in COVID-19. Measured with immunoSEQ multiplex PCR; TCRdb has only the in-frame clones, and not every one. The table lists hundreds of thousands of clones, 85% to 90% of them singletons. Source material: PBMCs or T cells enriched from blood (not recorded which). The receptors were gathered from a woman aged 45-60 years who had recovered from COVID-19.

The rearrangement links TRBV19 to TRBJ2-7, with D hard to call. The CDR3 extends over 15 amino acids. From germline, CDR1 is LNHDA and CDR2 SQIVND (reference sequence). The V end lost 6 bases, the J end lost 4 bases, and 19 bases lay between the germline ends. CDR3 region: CASRIFGAPGYEQYF. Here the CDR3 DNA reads TGTGCCAGTAGAATTTTCGGAGCACCTGGTTACGAGCAGTACTTC.

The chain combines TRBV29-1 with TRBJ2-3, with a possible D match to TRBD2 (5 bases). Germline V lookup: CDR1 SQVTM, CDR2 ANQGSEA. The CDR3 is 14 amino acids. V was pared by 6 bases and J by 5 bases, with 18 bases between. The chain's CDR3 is CSVNGIPGGDTQYF. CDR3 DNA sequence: TGCAGCGTAAACGGGATTCCTGGAGGAGATACGCAGTATTTT.

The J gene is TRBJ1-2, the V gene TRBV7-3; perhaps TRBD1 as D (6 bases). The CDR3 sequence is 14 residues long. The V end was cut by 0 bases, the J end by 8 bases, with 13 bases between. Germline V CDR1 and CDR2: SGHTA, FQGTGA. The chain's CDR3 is CASSLTLQGDGYTF. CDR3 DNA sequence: TGTGCCAGCAGCTTAACCCTACAGGGAGACGGCTACACCTTC.

The CDR3 region has the DNA TGCGCCAGCAGCCAGCCATCGTCCGGGACAGGGGTCTCCTACGAGCAGTACTTC. Residues: CASSQPSSGTGVSYEQYF. The J gene is TRBJ2-7, the V gene TRBV4-1; 10 nucleotides line up with TRBD1. The CDR3 has 18 residues. Germline V CDR1 and CDR2: MGHRA, YSYEKL. With 3 bases clipped from V and 0 bases from J, the junction kept 11 bases outside the gene matches.

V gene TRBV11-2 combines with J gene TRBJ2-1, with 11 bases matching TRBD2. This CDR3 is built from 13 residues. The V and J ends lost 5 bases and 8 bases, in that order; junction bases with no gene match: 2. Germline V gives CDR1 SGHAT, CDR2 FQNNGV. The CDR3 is CASSISGRDEQFF. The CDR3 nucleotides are TGTGCCAGCAGCATTAGCGGGAGGGATGAGCAGTTCTTC.

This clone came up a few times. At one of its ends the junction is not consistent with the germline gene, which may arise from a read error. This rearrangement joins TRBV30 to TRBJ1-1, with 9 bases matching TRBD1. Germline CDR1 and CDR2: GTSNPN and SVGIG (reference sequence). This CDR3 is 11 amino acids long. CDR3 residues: CAWGTGGKSSW. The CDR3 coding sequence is TGTGCCTGGGGAACAGGGGGCAAAAGTAGCTGG.

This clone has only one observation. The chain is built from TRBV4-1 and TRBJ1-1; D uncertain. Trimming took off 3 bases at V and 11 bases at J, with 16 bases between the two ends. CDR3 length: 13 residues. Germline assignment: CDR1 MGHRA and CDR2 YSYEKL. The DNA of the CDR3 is TGCGCCAGCAGCCACGAACGGCCCGCGGGGGCTTTCTTT. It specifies CASSHERPAGAFF.

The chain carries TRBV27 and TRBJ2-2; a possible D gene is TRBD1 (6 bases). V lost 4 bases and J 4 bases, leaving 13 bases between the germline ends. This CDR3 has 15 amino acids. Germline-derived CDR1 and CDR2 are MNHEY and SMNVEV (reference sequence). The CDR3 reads CASSYRVFSTGELFF. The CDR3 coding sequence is TGTGCCAGCAGTTACAGGGTGTTTTCCACCGGGGAGCTGTTTTTT.

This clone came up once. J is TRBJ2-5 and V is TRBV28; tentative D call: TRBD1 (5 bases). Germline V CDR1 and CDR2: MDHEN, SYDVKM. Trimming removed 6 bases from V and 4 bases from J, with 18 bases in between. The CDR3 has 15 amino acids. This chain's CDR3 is CASSLRWQGRETQYF. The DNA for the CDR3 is TGTGCCAGCAGCCTGAGGTGGCAGGGCCGAGAGACCCAGTACTTC.

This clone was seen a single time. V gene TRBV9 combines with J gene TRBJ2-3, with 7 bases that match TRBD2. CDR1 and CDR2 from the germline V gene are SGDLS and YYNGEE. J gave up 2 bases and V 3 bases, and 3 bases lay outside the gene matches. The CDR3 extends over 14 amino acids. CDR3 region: CASSAAGVTDTQYF. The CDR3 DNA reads TGTGCCAGCAGCGCTGCGGGAGTCACAGATACGCAGTATTTT.

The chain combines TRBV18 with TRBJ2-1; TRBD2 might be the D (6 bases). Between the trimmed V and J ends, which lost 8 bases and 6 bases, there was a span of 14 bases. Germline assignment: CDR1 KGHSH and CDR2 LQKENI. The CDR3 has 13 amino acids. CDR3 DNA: TGTGCCAGCACGGCCGGGACTTTCAATGAGCAGTTCTTC. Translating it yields CASTAGTFNEQFF. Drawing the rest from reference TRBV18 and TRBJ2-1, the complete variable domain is NAGVMQNPRHLVRRRGQEARLRCSPMKGHSHVYWYRQLPEEGLKFMVYLQKENIIDESGMPKERFSAEFPKEGPSILRIQQVVRGDSAAYFCASTAGTFNEQFFGPGTRLTVL.

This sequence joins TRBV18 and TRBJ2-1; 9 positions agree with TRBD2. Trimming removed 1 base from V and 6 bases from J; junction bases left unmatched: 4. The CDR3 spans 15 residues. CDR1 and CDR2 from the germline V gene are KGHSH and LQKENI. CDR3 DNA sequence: TGTGCCAGCTCACCACAGGGTAGCGGGAGCAATGAGCAGTTCTTC. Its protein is CASSPQGSGSNEQFF.

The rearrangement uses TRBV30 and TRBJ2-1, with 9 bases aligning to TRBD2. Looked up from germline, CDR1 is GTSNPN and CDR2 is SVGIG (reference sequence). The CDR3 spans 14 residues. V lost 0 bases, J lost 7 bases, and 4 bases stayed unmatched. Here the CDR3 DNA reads TGTGCCTGGAGTGTGGTAGCGGGGGCAAATGAGCAGTTCTTC. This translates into CAWSVVAGANEQFF.